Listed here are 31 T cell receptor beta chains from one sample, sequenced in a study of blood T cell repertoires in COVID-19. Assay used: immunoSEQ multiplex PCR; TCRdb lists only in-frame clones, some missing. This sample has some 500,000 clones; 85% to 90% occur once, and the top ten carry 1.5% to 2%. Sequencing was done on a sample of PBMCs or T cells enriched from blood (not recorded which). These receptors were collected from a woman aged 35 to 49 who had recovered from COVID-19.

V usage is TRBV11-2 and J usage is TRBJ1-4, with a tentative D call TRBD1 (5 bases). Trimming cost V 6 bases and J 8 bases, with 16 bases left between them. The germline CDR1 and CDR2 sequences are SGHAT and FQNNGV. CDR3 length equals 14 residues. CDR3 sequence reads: CASRAVRGGEKLFF. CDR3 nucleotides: TGTGCCAGCAGAGCCGTAAGGGGCGGCGAAAAACTGTTTTTT.

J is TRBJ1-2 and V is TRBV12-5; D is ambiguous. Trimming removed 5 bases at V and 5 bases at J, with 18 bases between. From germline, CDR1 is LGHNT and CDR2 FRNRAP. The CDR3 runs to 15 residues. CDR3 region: CASGQADTSLYGYTF. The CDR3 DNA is TGTGCTAGTGGTCAGGCTGATACCTCCCTGTATGGCTACACCTTC.

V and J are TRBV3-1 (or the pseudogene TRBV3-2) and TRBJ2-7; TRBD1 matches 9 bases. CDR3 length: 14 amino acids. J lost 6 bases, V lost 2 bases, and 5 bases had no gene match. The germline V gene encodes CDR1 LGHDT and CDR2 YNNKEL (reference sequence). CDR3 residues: CASSQRDREGEQYF. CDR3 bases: TGTGCCAGCAGCCAAAGGGACAGGGAGGGCGAGCAGTACTTC.

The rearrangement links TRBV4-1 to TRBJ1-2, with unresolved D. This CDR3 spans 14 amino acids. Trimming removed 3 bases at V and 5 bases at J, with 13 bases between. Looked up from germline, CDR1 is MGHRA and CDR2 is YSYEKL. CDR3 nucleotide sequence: TGCGCCAGCAGCCAGATTGGACGGGAATATGGCTACACCTTC. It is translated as CASSQIGREYGYTF.

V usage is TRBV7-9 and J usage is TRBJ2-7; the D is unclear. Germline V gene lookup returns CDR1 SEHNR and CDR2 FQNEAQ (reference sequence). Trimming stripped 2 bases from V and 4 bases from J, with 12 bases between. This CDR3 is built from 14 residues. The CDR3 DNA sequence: TGTGCCAGCAGCTTACCGGAGAAGCCATACGAGCAGTACTTC. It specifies CASSLPEKPYEQYF.

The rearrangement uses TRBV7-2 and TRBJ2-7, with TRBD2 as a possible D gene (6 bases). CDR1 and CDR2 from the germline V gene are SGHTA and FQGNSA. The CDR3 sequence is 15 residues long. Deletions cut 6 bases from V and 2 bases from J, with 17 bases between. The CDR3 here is CASSARRRDPYEQYF. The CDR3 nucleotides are TGTGCCAGCAGTGCACGGCGGCGGGATCCCTACGAGCAGTACTTC. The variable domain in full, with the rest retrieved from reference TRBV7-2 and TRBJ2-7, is GAGVSQSPSNKVTEKGKDVELRCDPISGHTALYWYRQSLGQGLEFLIYFQGNSAPDKSGLPSDRFSAERTGGSVSTLTIQRTQQEDSAVYLCASSARRRDPYEQYFGPGTRLTVT.

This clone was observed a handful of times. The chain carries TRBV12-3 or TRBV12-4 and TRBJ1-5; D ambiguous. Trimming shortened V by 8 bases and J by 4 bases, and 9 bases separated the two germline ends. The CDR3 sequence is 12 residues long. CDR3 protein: CASREGNQPQHF. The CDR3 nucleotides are TGTGCCAGCCGTGAGGGAAATCAGCCCCAGCATTTT.

The CDR3 loop is CASAPTLISGGRLNTEAFF. The CDR3 nucleotides are TGTGCTAGTGCCCCGACCTTAATTTCAGGGGGGCGTCTGAACACTGAAGCTTTCTTT. The gene calls are TRBV12-5 and TRBJ1-1; 7 nucleotides agree with TRBD1. Germline values: CDR1 LGHNT, CDR2 FRNRAP. The length of the CDR3 is 19 residues. Germline trimming cut 7 bases from V and 0 bases from J; bases unmatched to any gene: 20.

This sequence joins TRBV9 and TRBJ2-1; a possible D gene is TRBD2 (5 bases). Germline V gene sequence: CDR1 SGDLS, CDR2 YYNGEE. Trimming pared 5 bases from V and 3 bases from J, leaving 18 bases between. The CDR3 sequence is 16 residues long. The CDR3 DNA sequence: TGTGCCAGCAGTGTCCTCTCACGTGGGAGCTACAATGAGCAGTTCTTC. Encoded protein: CASSVLSRGSYNEQFF. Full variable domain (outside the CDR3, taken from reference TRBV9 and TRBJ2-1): DSGVTQTPKHLITATGQRVTLRCSPRSGDLSVYWYQQSLDQGLQFLIQYYNGEERAKGNILERFSAQQFPDLHSELNLSSLELGDSALYFCASSVLSRGSYNEQFFGPGTRLTVL.

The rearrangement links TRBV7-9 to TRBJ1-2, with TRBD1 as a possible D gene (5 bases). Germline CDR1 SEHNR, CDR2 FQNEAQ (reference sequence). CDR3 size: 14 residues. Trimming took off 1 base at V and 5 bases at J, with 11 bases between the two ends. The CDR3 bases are TGTGCCAGCAGCTTAGGGGGGAGGGCATATGGCTACACCTTC. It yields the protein CASSLGGRAYGYTF.

CDR3 loop: CASSPWDRGYEQYF. The CDR3 DNA reads as TGTGCCAGCAGTCCGTGGGACAGGGGCTACGAGCAGTACTTC. This chain links TRBV6-5 with TRBJ2-7, with TRBD1 identical over 10 bases. The V gene end was trimmed by 5 bases and the J gene end by 3 bases; junction bases not matched to a gene: 4. Germline V gene sequence: CDR1 MNHEY, CDR2 SVGAGI. CDR3 size: 14 residues.

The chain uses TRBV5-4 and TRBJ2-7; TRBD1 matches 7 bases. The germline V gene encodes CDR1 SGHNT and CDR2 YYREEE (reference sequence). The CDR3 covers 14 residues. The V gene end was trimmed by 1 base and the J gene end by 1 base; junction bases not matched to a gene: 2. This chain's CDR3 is CASSLPGQSYEQYF. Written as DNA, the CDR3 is TGTGCCAGCAGCTTGCCGGGACAGTCCTACGAGCAGTACTTC.

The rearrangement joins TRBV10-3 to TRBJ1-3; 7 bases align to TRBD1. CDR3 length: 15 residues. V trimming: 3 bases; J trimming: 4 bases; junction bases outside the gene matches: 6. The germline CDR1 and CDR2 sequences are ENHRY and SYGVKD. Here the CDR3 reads CAISDSGGLGNTIYF. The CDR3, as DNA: TGTGCCATCAGTGACTCAGGGGGTCTGGGAAACACCATATATTTT.

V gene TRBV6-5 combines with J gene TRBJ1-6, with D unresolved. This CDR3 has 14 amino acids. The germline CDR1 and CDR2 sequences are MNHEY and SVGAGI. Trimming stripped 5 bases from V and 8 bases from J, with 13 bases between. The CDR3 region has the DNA TGTGCCAGCAGTCACCTACTCGGAGATTCACCCCTCCACTTT. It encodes CASSHLLGDSPLHF.

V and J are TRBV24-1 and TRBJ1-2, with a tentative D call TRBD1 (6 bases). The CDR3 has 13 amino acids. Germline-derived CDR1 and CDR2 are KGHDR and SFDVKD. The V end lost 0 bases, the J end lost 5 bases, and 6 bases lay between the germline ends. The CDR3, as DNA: TGTGCCACCAGTGATTTGACAGGGTATGGCTACACCTTC. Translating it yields CATSDLTGYGYTF.

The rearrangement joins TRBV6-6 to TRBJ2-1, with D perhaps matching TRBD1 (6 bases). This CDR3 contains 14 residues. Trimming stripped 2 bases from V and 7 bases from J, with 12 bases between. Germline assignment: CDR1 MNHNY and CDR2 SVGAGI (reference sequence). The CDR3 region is CASSYGRGVNEQFF. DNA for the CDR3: TGTGCCAGCAGTTACGGCAGGGGAGTGAATGAGCAGTTCTTC.

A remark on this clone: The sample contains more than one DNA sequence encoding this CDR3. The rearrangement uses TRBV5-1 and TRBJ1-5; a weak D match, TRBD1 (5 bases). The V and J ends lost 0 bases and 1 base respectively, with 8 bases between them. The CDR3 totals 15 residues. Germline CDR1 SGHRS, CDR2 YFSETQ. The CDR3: CASSLAGGSNQPQHF. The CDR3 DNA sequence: TGCGCCAGCAGCTTGGCCGGGGGAAGCAATCAGCCCCAGCATTTT. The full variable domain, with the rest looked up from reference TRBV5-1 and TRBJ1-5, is KAGVTQTPRYLIKTRGQQVTLSCSPISGHRSVSWYQQTPGQGLQFLFEYFSETQRNKGNFPGRFSGRQFSNSRSEMNVSTLELGDSALYLCASSLAGGSNQPQHFGDGTRLSIL.

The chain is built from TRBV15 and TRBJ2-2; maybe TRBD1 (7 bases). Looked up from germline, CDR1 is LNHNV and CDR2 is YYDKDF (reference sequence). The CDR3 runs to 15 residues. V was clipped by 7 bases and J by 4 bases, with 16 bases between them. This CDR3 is CATTKGTAGTGELFF. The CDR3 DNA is TGTGCCACCACCAAAGGGACAGCGGGCACCGGGGAGCTGTTTTTT. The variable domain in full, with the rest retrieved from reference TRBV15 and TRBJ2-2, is DAMVIQNPRYQVTQFGKPVTLSCSQTLNHNVMYWYQQKSSQAPKLLFHYYDKDFNNEADTPDNFQSRRPNTSFCFLDIRSPGLGDTAMYLCATTKGTAGTGELFFGEGSRLTVL.

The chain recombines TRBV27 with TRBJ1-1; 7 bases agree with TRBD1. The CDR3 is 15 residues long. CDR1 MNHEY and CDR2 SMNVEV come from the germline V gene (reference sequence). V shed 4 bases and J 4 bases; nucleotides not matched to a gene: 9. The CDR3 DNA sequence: TGTGCCAGCAGTTCAGTAAGGGGGCTTGGCACTGAAGCTTTCTTT. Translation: CASSSVRGLGTEAFF.

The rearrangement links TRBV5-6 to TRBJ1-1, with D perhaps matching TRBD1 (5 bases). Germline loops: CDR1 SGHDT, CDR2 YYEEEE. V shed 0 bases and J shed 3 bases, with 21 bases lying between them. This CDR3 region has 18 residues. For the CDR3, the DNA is TGTGCCAGCAGCTTGGTCCGCAGCGGGGGGGTACGGCACACTGAAGCTTTCTTT. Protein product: CASSLVRSGGVRHTEAFF.

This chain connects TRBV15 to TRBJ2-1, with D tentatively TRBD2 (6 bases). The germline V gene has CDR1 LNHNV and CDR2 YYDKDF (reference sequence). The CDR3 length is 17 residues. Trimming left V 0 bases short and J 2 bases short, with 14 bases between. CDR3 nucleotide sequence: TGTGCCACCAGCAGAGATCGGACTACCCAAACCTACAATGAGCAGTTCTTC. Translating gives CATSRDRTTQTYNEQFF.

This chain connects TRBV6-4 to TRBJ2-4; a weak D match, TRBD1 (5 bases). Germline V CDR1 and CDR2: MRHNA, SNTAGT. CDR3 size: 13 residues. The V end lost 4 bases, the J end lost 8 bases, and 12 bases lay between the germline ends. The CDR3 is CASSVSAGYIQYF. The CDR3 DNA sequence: TGTGCCAGCAGTGTCTCCGCAGGGTACATTCAGTACTTC.

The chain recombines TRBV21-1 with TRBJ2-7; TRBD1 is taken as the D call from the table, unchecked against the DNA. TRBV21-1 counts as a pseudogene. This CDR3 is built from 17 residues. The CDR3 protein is CAIPLCRGTGTNYEQYF. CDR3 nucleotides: TGTGCCATCCCCCTGTGTAGAGGGACAGGGACGAACTACGAGCAGTACTTC.

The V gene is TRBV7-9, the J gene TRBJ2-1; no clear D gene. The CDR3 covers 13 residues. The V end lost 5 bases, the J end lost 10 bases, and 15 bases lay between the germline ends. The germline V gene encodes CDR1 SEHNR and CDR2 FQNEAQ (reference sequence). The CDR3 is CASSPPTKREQFF. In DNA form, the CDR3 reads TGTGCCAGCAGCCCGCCAACTAAACGAGAGCAGTTCTTC.

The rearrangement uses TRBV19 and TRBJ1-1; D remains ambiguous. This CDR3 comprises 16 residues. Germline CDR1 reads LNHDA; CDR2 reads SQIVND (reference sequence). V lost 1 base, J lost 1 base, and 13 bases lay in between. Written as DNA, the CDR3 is TGTGCCAGTAGTATAGGAGTTGGGAGGGCGAACACTGAAGCTTTCTTT. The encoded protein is CASSIGVGRANTEAFF.

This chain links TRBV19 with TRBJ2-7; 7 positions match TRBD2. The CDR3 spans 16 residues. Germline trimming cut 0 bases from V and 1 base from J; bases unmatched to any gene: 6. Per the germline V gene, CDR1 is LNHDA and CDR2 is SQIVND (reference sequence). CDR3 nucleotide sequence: TGTGCCAGTAGTATAGAGGGAGCGGGATCTTCCTACGAGCAGTACTTC. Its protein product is CASSIEGAGSSYEQYF.

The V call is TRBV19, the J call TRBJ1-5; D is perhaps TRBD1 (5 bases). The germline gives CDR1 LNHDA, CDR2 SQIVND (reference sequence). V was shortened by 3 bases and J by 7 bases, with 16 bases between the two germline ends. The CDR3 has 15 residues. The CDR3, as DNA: TGTGCCAGTAGTATCTCTTGGCAGGGTGGCCAGCCCCAGCATTTT. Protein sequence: CASSISWQGGQPQHF.

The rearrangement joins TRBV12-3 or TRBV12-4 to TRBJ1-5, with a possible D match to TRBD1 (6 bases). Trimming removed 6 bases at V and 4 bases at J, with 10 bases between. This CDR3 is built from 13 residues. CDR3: CASSRTDNQPQHF. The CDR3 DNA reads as TGTGCCAGCAGCCGGACAGATAATCAGCCCCAGCATTTT.

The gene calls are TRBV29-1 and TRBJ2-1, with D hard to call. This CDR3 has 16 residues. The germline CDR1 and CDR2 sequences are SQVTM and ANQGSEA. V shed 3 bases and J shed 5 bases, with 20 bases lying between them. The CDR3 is CSVDPWQNVIDNEQFF. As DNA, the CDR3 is TGCAGCGTTGACCCCTGGCAGAACGTGATCGACAATGAGCAGTTCTTC.

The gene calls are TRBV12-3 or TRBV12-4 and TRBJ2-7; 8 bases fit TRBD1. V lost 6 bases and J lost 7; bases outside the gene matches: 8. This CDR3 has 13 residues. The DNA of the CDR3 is TGTGCCAGCAGAGGACAGGGAACGAGGGAGCAGTACTTC. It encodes CASRGQGTREQYF.

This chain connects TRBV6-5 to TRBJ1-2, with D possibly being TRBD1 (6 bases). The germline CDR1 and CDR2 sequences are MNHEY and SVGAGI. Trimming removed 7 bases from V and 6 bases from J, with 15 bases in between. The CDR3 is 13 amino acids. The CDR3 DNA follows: TGTGCCAGCATCCCACTACAGGGAAATGGCTACACCTTC. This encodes CASIPLQGNGYTF.